The 13 T cell receptor beta chains given below trace back to one sample, sequenced in a study of blood T cell repertoires in COVID-19. Here immunoSEQ multiplex PCR was the method, and the copy in TCRdb shows in-frame clones only, minus some. Of some 170,000 clones detected, about 81% appear once; the ten largest clones hold about 8.4%. Sequenced: peripheral blood. The source is a woman in her seventies with acute or convalescent COVID-19.

CDR3 bases: TGTGCCAGCAGTTTTCAGGGGGGCACCGGGGAGCTGTTTTTT. As protein: CASSFQGGTGELFF. The chain joins TRBV28 to TRBJ2-2; TRBD1 might be the D (7 bases). CDR3 length equals 14 residues. The V and J ends lost 3 bases and 4 bases respectively, with 9 bases between them. Germline CDR1 reads MDHEN; CDR2 reads SYDVKM.

V is TRBV14 and J is TRBJ2-4; 8 bases are shared with TRBD2. The CDR3 is 17 residues long. Germline assignment: CDR1 SGHDN and CDR2 FVKESK. Trimming took 4 bases from V and 0 from J; bases not matched to a gene: 8. The CDR3 reads CASSPSAGTRAKNIQYF. The CDR3 nucleotides are TGTGCCAGCAGCCCATCTGCCGGGACTAGAGCCAAAAACATTCAGTACTTC.

This clone was seen a handful of times. The chain combines TRBV7-2 with TRBJ1-2; 7 bases match TRBD1. The CDR3 runs 14 residues. With V trimmed by 0 bases and J by 4 bases, 2 bases remained unmatched. Germline CDR1 reads SGHTA; CDR2 reads FQGNSA. The CDR3 protein is CASSLAGGPYGYTF. The CDR3 nucleotides are TGTGCCAGCAGCTTAGCAGGGGGCCCCTATGGCTACACCTTC.

The V gene is TRBV5-6, the J gene TRBJ2-7; D is possibly TRBD2 (6 bases). V was shortened by 4 bases and J by 9 bases, with 17 bases between the two germline ends. The V gene's germline CDR1 is SGHDT and CDR2 YYEEEE. The CDR3 has 13 residues. The CDR3 loop is CASSPGTAAGQYF. As DNA, the CDR3 is TGTGCCAGCAGCCCAGGGACTGCAGCGGGGCAGTACTTC.

This chain connects TRBV6-2 or TRBV6-3 to TRBJ2-3; 7 bases line up with TRBD2. The CDR3 length is 20 residues. Germline V gene sequence: CDR1 MNHEY, CDR2 SVGEGT. V lost 0 bases, J lost 0 bases, and 15 bases stayed unmatched. The CDR3 region is CASSYSTSRMATPSTDTQYF. DNA for the CDR3: TGTGCCAGCAGTTACTCGACTAGCCGGATGGCGACGCCTAGCACAGATACGCAGTATTTT.

This chain uses TRBV6-5 with TRBJ2-1; weak D call: TRBD2 (5 bases). Trimming took off 0 bases at V and 15 bases at J, with 15 bases between the two ends. The germline V gene encodes CDR1 MNHEY and CDR2 SVGAGI. The CDR3 sequence is 13 residues long. The CDR3 region is CASSYSKAPRGFF. In nucleotides, the CDR3 is TGTGCCAGCAGTTACTCAAAAGCCCCCCGGGGGTTCTTC.

The chain uses TRBV30 and TRBJ2-1; 9 bases match TRBD2. This CDR3 is 15 amino acids long. The germline V gene has CDR1 GTSNPN and CDR2 SVGIG (reference sequence). Trimming at V came to 1 base and at J to 4 bases, leaving 5 bases not matched to a gene. The CDR3 sequence is CAWSAGTSRYNEQFF. The CDR3 DNA sequence: TGTGCCTGGAGTGCAGGGACTAGCAGATACAATGAGCAGTTCTTC.

This chain links TRBV7-2 with TRBJ1-5; D might be TRBD1 (6 bases). V gave up 3 bases and J gave up 7 bases, with 16 bases separating them. The CDR3 has 15 residues. Germline CDR1 SGHTA, CDR2 FQGNSA. CDR3: CASSFLQGPSQPQHF. CDR3 DNA sequence: TGTGCCAGCAGCTTCTTACAGGGCCCCAGCCAGCCCCAGCATTTT. The variable domain in full, completed from reference TRBV7-2 and TRBJ1-5, reads GAGVSQSPSNKVTEKGKDVELRCDPISGHTALYWYRQSLGQGLEFLIYFQGNSAPDKSGLPSDRFSAERTGGSVSTLTIQRTQQEDSAVYLCASSFLQGPSQPQHFGDGTRLSIL.

Here the CDR3 DNA reads TGTGCCAGCAGCTTAGGTCTAGCGGGAGCAGTAGATACGCAGTATTTT. This gives the protein CASSLGLAGAVDTQYF. The chain has TRBV7-8 and TRBJ2-3; 10 bases match TRBD2. CDR1 is SGHVS, CDR2 FQNEAQ, per germline. This CDR3 is 16 amino acids long. The V segment lost 1 base and the J segment 5 bases; nucleotides outside the gene matches: 6.

The chain recombines TRBV6-5 with TRBJ1-2; tentatively, D is TRBD1 (6 bases). Germline CDR1 is MNHEY and CDR2 is SVGAGI. With 4 bases removed from V and 4 bases from J, the gap between germline ends came to 10 bases. The CDR3 length is 13 residues. The CDR3 sequence: CASSSDSTYGYTF. The CDR3 DNA sequence: TGTGCCAGCAGTTCGGACAGCACCTATGGCTACACCTTC.

The genes are TRBV30 and TRBJ2-2, with D tentatively TRBD1 (6 bases). V was cut by 1 base and J by 4 bases, with 10 bases left in between. Germline V gives CDR1 GTSNPN, CDR2 SVGIG (reference sequence). The length of the CDR3 is 14 residues. The CDR3 region has the DNA TGTGCCTGGAGTGGACAGGAGATCACCGGGGAGCTGTTTTTT. Residues: CAWSGQEITGELFF.

Of note for this clone: One junction end does not reproduce the germline sequence, and a read error may be involved. The chain links TRBV2 to TRBJ1-2; TRBD1 matches 10 bases. The CDR3 runs 13 residues. Germline V gene lookup returns CDR1 SNHLY and CDR2 FYNNEI. The CDR3 loop reads CASKPGQGPIVAF. The CDR3 bases are TGTGCCAGCAAGCCGGGACAGGGGCCAATCGTCGCCTTC.

V gene TRBV15 combines with J gene TRBJ2-1; TRBD2 matches at 9 bases. The CDR3 sequence is 16 residues long. V lost 1 base, J lost 7 bases, and 8 bases stayed unmatched. Germline lookup yields CDR1 LNHNV and CDR2 YYDKDF (reference sequence). The CDR3 loop is CATSRVGGRAENEQFF. For the CDR3, the DNA is TGTGCCACCAGCAGAGTAGGCGGGAGGGCCGAAAATGAGCAGTTCTTC.